A selection of T cell receptor beta chains follows, all from one sample in a study of T cell responses to AZD1222 COVID-19 vaccine. Sequencing used immunoSEQ multiplex PCR; TCRdb keeps in-frame clones, though not all of them. The profile shows around 190,000 clones, just over 90% of them singletons. Specimen: peripheral blood, collected 28 days after the second AZD1222 dose. All receptors come from an adult who received the AZD1222 COVID-19 vaccine. CDR3s include the opening cysteine and the closing phenylalanine or tryptophan. D genes are given only for firm matches. A clone size is listed for some rows: how often the clone was seen (once, few, many), or a class if it is expanded.

cdr3_length: 14; v_call: TRBV6-5; d_call: -; clone_size: -; j_call: TRBJ1-6; cdr3_nt: TGTGCCAGCAGTTTGGGGCCCTATAATTCACCCCTCCACTTT; cdr3_aa: CASSLGPYNSPLHF
cdr3_length: 14; v_call: TRBV27; d_call: -; clone_size: -; j_call: TRBJ1-1; cdr3_nt: TGTGCCAGCACCCGGTCGGACTCCCAGGGGAAAGCTTTCTTT; cdr3_aa: CASTRSDSQGKAFF
cdr3_length: 17; v_call: TRBV7-9; d_call: TRBD2; clone_size: -; j_call: TRBJ2-5; cdr3_nt: TGTGCCAGCAGCTTTTCACCCAGCGGGAGGGCAGGAGAGACCCAGTACTTC; cdr3_aa: CASSFSPSGRAGETQYF
cdr3_length: 14; v_call: TRBV19; d_call: -; clone_size: -; j_call: TRBJ2-7; cdr3_nt: TGTGCCAGTAGTATCCTCCAAACAGGGAGCGAGCAGTACTTC; cdr3_aa: CASSILQTGSEQYF
cdr3_length: 15; v_call: TRBV7-8; d_call: TRBD1; clone_size: -; j_call: TRBJ2-1; cdr3_nt: TGTGCCAGCAGCTTCGGACAGGGGGCGCGGAATGAGCAGTTCTTC; cdr3_aa: CASSFGQGARNEQFF
cdr3_length: 15; v_call: TRBV4-2; d_call: -; clone_size: -; j_call: TRBJ2-7; cdr3_nt: TGTGCCAGCAGCCAAGCGGGACGGATGCCGTACGAGCAGTACTTC; cdr3_aa: CASSQAGRMPYEQYF
cdr3_length: 15; v_call: TRBV5-4; d_call: -; clone_size: -; j_call: TRBJ1-6; cdr3_nt: TGTGCCAGCAGCTTGCAGCAGGGAGCGTATTCACCCCTCCACTTT; cdr3_aa: CASSLQQGAYSPLHF
cdr3_length: 16; v_call: TRBV7-2; d_call: TRBD1; clone_size: -; j_call: TRBJ1-5; cdr3_nt: TGTGCCAGCAGCTCCAGGACAGGGCGAGCTAATCAGCCCCAGCATTTT; cdr3_aa: CASSSRTGRANQPQHF
cdr3_length: 14; v_call: TRBV21-1; d_call: -; clone_size: few; j_call: TRBJ2-5; cdr3_nt: TGTGCCAGCAGCAATTACGTACACCAAGAGACCCAGTACTTC; cdr3_aa: CASSNYVHQETQYF
cdr3_length: 14; v_call: TRBV19; d_call: -; clone_size: -; j_call: TRBJ1-2; cdr3_nt: TGTGCCAGTAAAAGGGAGGGTTTTAACTATGGCTACACCTTC; cdr3_aa: CASKREGFNYGYTF
cdr3_length: 15; v_call: TRBV28; d_call: -; clone_size: -; j_call: TRBJ1-6; cdr3_nt: TGTGCCAGCAGCCCCTCGTCTACAGGCAATTGGGCCCTCCACTTT; cdr3_aa: CASSPSSTGNWALHF
cdr3_length: 16; v_call: TRBV5-4; d_call: -; clone_size: -; j_call: TRBJ2-2; cdr3_nt: TGTGCCAGCAGCGCAGGGAACTTTTGGAACACCGGGGAGCTGTTTTTT; cdr3_aa: CASSAGNFWNTGELFF
cdr3_length: 15; v_call: TRBV5-1; d_call: -; clone_size: once; j_call: TRBJ1-4; cdr3_nt: TGCGCCAGCAGCTTATGGGGGGGTGATAATGAAAAACTGTTTTTT; cdr3_aa: CASSLWGGDNEKLFF
cdr3_length: 11; v_call: TRBV28; d_call: -; clone_size: once; j_call: TRBJ1-5; cdr3_nt: TGTGCCAGCAGCACTTCATTGCCCCAGCATTTT; cdr3_aa: CASSTSLPQHF
cdr3_length: 16; v_call: TRBV13; d_call: TRBD1; clone_size: once; j_call: TRBJ2-1; cdr3_nt: TGTGCCAGCAGCGCCCACCGGGACAGATCCTCGGATGAGCAGTTCTTC; cdr3_aa: CASSAHRDRSSDEQFF
cdr3_length: 13; v_call: TRBV5-1; d_call: -; clone_size: -; j_call: TRBJ1-1; cdr3_nt: TGCGCCAGCAGCTTTGGGTATGACACTGAAGCTTTCTTT; cdr3_aa: CASSFGYDTEAFF
cdr3_length: 15; v_call: TRBV7-9; d_call: TRBD1; clone_size: -; j_call: TRBJ1-3; cdr3_nt: TGTGCCAGCAGCGACAGGGGCCTCGGGGGAAACACCATATATTTT; cdr3_aa: CASSDRGLGGNTIYF
cdr3_length: 14; v_call: TRBV2; d_call: -; clone_size: -; j_call: TRBJ1-1; cdr3_nt: TGTGCCAGCAGCGTGGGCAGGGTGGGCACTGAAGCTTTCTTT; cdr3_aa: CASSVGRVGTEAFF
cdr3_length: 13; v_call: TRBV7-9; d_call: TRBD1; clone_size: -; j_call: TRBJ1-2; cdr3_nt: TGTGCCAGCAGCCCTTTAGGGGGCGGGGGCTACACCTTC; cdr3_aa: CASSPLGGGGYTF
cdr3_length: 17; v_call: TRBV7-2; d_call: TRBD2; clone_size: -; j_call: TRBJ2-5; cdr3_nt: TGTGCCAGCAGCCCCGGGACTAGCGGGGGGATCCAAGAGACCCAGTACTTC; cdr3_aa: CASSPGTSGGIQETQYF
cdr3_length: 14; v_call: TRBV9; d_call: -; clone_size: -; j_call: TRBJ2-3; cdr3_nt: TGTGCCAGCAGCGTAGGTCCCGGCACAGATACGCAGTATTTT; cdr3_aa: CASSVGPGTDTQYF
cdr3_length: 14; v_call: TRBV2; d_call: -; clone_size: -; j_call: TRBJ2-7; cdr3_nt: TGTGCCAGCAGTGAAGCAGGGGTGAGGTACGAGCAGTACTTC; cdr3_aa: CASSEAGVRYEQYF
cdr3_length: 14; v_call: TRBV21-1; d_call: -; clone_size: -; j_call: TRBJ2-3; cdr3_nt: TGTGCCAGCAGCAGCATGGGGGCAGCAGATACGCAGTATTTT; cdr3_aa: CASSSMGAADTQYF
cdr3_length: 13; v_call: TRBV3-1/TRBV3-2; d_call: -; clone_size: -; j_call: TRBJ2-1; cdr3_nt: TGTGCCAGCAGCCATGGGATGGGCTATGAGCAGTTCTTC; cdr3_aa: CASSHGMGYEQFF
cdr3_length: 15; v_call: TRBV7-6; d_call: TRBD1; clone_size: -; j_call: TRBJ1-1; cdr3_nt: TGTGCCAGCAGCTTAGTGGCAGGGGGGAACACTGAAGCTTTCTTT; cdr3_aa: CASSLVAGGNTEAFF
cdr3_length: 13; v_call: TRBV18; d_call: -; clone_size: -; j_call: TRBJ2-4; cdr3_nt: TGTGCCAGCTCACCAGGCGAAGGGGGCATTCAGTACTTC; cdr3_aa: CASSPGEGGIQYF
cdr3_length: 13; v_call: TRBV27; d_call: -; clone_size: -; j_call: TRBJ1-5; cdr3_nt: TGTGCCACCTCGCTTAGGGGGGCCCAGCCCCAGCATTTT; cdr3_aa: CATSLRGAQPQHF
cdr3_length: 15; v_call: TRBV19; d_call: TRBD2; clone_size: few; j_call: TRBJ2-1; cdr3_nt: TGTGCCACGGAAGCAGCGGGATCGTCCTACAATGAGCAGTTCTTC; cdr3_aa: CATEAAGSSYNEQFF
cdr3_length: 13; v_call: TRBV6-2/TRBV6-3; d_call: -; clone_size: -; j_call: TRBJ2-7; cdr3_nt: TGTGCCAGCAGTCCAAGGGGGATCCACGAGCAGTACTTC; cdr3_aa: CASSPRGIHEQYF
cdr3_length: 13; v_call: TRBV6-5; d_call: -; clone_size: -; j_call: TRBJ1-1; cdr3_nt: TGTGCCAGCAGCTATCAATACAGCACTGAAGCTTTCTTT; cdr3_aa: CASSYQYSTEAFF
cdr3_length: 14; v_call: TRBV6-1; d_call: -; clone_size: -; j_call: TRBJ1-2; cdr3_nt: TGTGCCAGCAGTGAACCAGCTAGAGCCTATGGCTACACCTTC; cdr3_aa: CASSEPARAYGYTF
cdr3_length: 13; v_call: TRBV6-6; d_call: -; clone_size: -; j_call: TRBJ1-1; cdr3_nt: TGTGCCAGCAGTTCCACAGCGAACACTGAAGCTTTCTTT; cdr3_aa: CASSSTANTEAFF
cdr3_length: 14; v_call: TRBV9; d_call: -; clone_size: -; j_call: TRBJ2-1; cdr3_nt: TGTGCCAGCAGCACGGTCCTCCCGGGGGATGAGCAGTTCTTC; cdr3_aa: CASSTVLPGDEQFF
cdr3_length: 13; v_call: TRBV5-6; d_call: -; clone_size: -; j_call: TRBJ2-7; cdr3_nt: TGTGCCAGCAGCTACGGCAGGGCCCACGAGCAGTACTTC; cdr3_aa: CASSYGRAHEQYF
cdr3_length: 14; v_call: TRBV7-9; d_call: -; clone_size: -; j_call: TRBJ1-1; cdr3_nt: TGTGCCAGCAGCCCTAGGCAGAGGAACACTGAAGCTTTCTTT; cdr3_aa: CASSPRQRNTEAFF
cdr3_length: 14; v_call: TRBV27; d_call: TRBD2; clone_size: -; j_call: TRBJ2-1; cdr3_nt: TGTGCCAGCAGTCAGCGGGGTAAGAAAAATGAGCAGTTCTTC; cdr3_aa: CASSQRGKKNEQFF
cdr3_length: 13; v_call: TRBV7-6; d_call: -; clone_size: -; j_call: TRBJ1-2; cdr3_nt: TGTGCCAGCAGCTCTCGAGCTAACTATGGCTACACCTTC; cdr3_aa: CASSSRANYGYTF
cdr3_length: 11; v_call: TRBV20-1; d_call: TRBD1; clone_size: -; j_call: TRBJ1-2; cdr3_nt: TGCAGCGCTTCAGGGGGCTATGGCTACACCTTC; cdr3_aa: CSASGGYGYTF